This T cell receptor (beta chain) was profiled in a study of T cells in Graves' hyperthyroidism and ophthalmopathy. Lactation, pregnancy, other autoimmune disease or uncontrolled infection led to exclusion of patients. This clonotype was counted between two and nine times. V was clipped by 4 bases and J by 3 bases; unmatched bases: 6. This CDR3 has 15 amino acids. In germline, CDR1 is SEHNR, CDR2 FQNEAQ (reference sequence). TCR beta CDR3 sequences were amplified from RNA transcripts. The study used the HTBI primer set for a first-round RT-PCR of the TCR CDR3. MiXCR, run by TCRdb on the multiplex PCR reads, gives a single entry per CDR3 protein. The sample shows fewer than 400,000 distinct CDR3 sequences, around a quarter of them seen only once.

The chain carries TRBV7-9 and TRBJ2-7; 10 nucleotides align to TRBD1. The sample was blood. This TCR was sampled from a man aged 50 or older with Graves' hyperthyroidism. The CDR3 nucleotides are TGTGCCAGCAGCTCGCCGGGACAGGGGAACTACGAGCAGTACTTC. Translation gives CASSSPGQGNYEQYF.